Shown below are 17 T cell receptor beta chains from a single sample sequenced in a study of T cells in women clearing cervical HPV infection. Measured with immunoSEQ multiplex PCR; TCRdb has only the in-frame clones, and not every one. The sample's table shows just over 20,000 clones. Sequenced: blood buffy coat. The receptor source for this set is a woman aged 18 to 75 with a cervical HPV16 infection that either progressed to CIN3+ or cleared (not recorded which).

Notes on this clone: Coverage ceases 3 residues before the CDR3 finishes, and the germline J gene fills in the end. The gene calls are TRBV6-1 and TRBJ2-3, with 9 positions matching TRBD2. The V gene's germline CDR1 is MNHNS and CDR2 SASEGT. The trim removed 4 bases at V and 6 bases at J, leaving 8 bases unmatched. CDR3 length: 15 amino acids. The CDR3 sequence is CASSVVAGGEDTQYF. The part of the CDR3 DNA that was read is TGTGCCAGCAGTGTTGTGGCGGGGGGGGAGGATACG.

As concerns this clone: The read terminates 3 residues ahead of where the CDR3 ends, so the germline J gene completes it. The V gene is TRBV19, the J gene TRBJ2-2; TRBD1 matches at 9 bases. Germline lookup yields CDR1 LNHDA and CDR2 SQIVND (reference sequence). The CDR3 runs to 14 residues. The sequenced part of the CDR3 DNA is TGTGCCAGTAGTGGGACAGGGAGGACTGAAAAG. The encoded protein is CASSGTGRTEK. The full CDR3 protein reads CASSGTGRTEKLFF.

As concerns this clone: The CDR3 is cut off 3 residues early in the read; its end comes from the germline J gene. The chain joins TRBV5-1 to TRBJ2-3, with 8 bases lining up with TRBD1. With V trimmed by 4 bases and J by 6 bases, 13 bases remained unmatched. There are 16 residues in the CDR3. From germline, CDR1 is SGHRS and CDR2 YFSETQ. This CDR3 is CASSPRHSTGDDTQYF. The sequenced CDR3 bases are TGCGCCAGCAGCCCACGCCACTCGACAGGGGACGATACG. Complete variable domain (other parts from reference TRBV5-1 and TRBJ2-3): KAGVTQTPRYLIKTRGQQVTLSCSPISGHRSVSWYQQTPGQGLQFLFEYFSETQRNKGNFPGRFSGRQFSNSRSEMNVSTLELGDSALYLCASSPRHSTGDDTQYFGPGTRLTVL.

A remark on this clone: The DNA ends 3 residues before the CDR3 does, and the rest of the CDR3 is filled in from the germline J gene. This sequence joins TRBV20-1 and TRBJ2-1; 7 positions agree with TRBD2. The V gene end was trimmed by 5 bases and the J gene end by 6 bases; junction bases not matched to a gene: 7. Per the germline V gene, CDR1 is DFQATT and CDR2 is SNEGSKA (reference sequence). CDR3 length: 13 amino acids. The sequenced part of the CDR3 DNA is TGCAGTGCTCCCCGACTAGCCCGCAATGAG. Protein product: CSAPRLARNE. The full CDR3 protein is CSAPRLARNEQFF.

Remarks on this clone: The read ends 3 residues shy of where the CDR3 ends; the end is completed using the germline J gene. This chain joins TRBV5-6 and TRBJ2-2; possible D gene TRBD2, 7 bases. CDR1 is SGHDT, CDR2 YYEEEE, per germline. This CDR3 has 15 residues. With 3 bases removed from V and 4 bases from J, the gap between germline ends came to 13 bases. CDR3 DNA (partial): TGTGCCAGCAGCTCCCCGGGGGGCAGCACCGGGGAG. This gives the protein CASSSPGGSTGE. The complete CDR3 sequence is CASSSPGGSTGELFF.

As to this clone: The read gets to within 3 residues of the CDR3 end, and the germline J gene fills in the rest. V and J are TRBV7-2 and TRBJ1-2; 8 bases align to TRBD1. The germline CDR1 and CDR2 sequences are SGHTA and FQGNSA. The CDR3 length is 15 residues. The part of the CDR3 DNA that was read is TGTGCCAGCAGCTCGACGGGACAGGAATACAATGAC. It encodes CASSSTGQEYND. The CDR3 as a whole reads CASSSTGQEYNDYTF. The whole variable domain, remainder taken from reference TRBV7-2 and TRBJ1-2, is GAGVSQSPSNKVTEKGKDVELRCDPISGHTALYWYRQSLGQGLEFLIYFQGNSAPDKSGLPSDRFSAERTGGSVSTLTIQRTQQEDSAVYLCASSSTGQEYNDYTFGSGTRLTVV.

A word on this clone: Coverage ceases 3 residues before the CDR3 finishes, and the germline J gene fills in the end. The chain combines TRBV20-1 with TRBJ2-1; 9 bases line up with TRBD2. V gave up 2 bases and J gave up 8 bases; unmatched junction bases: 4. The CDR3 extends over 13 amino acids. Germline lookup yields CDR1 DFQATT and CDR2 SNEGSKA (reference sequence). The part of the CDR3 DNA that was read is TGCAGTGCTAGACTAGCGGGGAGGTATGAG. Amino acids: CSARLAGRYE. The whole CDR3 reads CSARLAGRYEQFF.

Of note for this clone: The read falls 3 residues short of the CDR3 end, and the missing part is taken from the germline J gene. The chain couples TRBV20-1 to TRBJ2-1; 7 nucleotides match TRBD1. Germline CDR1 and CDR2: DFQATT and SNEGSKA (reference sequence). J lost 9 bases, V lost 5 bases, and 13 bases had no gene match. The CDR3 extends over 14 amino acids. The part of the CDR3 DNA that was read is TGCAGTGCTTCGGACAGGTCAATTTTGGGTGAG. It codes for CSASDRSILGE. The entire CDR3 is CSASDRSILGEQFF.

This CDR3 reads CSARDSLNQPQHF. CDR3 bases read: TGCAGTGCTCGGGACAGCCTTAATCAGCCC. The chain couples TRBV20-1 to TRBJ1-5, with 7 bases identical to TRBD1. The read stops 3 residues short of the end of the CDR3; the missing end is completed from the germline J gene. CDR1 is DFQATT and CDR2 is SNEGSKA in the germline V gene (reference sequence). V lost 5 bases and J lost 4; bases outside the gene matches: 5. There are 13 residues in the CDR3.

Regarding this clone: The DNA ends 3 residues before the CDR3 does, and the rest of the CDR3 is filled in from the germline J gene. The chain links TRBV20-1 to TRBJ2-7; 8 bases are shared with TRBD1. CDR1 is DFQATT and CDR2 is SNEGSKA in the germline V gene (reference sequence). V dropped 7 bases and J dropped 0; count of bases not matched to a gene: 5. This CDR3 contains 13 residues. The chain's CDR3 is CSVPDRDSYEQYF. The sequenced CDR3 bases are TGCAGTGTCCCGGACAGGGACTCCTACGAG.

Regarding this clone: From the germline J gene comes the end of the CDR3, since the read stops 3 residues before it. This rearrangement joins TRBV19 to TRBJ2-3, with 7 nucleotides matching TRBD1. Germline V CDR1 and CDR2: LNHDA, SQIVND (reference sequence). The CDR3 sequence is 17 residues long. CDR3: CASSRGCVGQDQETQYF. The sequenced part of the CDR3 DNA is TGTGCCAGTAGTCGGGGTTGTGTTGGACAGGACCAAGAGACG.

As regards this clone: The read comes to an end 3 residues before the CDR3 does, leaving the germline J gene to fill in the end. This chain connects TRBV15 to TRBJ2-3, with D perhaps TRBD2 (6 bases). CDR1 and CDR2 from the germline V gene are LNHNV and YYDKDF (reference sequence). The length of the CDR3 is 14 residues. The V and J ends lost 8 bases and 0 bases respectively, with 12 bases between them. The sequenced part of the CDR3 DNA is TGTGCCACCGGATGGGACTCTAGCACAGATACG. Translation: CATGWDSSTDT. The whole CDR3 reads CATGWDSSTDTQYF.

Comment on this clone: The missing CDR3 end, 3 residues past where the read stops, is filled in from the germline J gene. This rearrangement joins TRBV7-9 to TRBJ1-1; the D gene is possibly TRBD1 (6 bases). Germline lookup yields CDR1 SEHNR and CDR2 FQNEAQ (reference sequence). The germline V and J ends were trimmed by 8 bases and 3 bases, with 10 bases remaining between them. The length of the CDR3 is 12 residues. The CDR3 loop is CASFGGHTEAFF. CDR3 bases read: TGTGCCAGCTTCGGGGGGCACACTGAA.

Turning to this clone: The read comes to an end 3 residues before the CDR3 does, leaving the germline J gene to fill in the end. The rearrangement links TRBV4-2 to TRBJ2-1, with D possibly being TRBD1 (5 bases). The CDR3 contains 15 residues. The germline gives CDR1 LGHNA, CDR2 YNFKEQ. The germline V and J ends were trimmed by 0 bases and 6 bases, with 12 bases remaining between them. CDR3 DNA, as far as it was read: TGTGCCAGCAGCCAAGAACTCAGGGTAGGCAATGAG. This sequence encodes CASSQELRVGNE. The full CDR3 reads CASSQELRVGNEQFF.

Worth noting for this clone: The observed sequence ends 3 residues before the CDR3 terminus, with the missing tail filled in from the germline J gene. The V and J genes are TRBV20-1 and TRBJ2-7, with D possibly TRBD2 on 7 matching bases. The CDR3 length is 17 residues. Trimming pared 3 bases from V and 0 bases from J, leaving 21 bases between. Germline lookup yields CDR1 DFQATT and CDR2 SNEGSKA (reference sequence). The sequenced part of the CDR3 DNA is TGCAGTGCTAGGGGGGGGCTCGGTTTAAGTAGCTCCTACGAG. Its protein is CSARGGLGLSSSYE. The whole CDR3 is CSARGGLGLSSSYEQYF.

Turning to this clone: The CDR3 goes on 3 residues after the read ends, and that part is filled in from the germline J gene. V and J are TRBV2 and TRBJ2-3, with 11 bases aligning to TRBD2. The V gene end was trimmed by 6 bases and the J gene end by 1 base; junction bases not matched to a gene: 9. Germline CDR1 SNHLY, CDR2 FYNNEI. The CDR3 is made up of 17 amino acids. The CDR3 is CASRRRGLAVGTDTQYF. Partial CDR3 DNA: TGTGCCAGCAGGAGGAGGGGACTAGCGGTTGGCACAGATACG.

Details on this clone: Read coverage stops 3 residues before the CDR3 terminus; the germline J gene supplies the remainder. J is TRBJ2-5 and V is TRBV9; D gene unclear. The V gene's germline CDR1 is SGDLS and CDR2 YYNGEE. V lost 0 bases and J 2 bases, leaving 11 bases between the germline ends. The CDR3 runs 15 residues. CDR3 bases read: TGTGCCAGCAGCGTAGAGCACCTCTCACAAGAGACC. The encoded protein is CASSVEHLSQET. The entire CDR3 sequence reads CASSVEHLSQETQYF.